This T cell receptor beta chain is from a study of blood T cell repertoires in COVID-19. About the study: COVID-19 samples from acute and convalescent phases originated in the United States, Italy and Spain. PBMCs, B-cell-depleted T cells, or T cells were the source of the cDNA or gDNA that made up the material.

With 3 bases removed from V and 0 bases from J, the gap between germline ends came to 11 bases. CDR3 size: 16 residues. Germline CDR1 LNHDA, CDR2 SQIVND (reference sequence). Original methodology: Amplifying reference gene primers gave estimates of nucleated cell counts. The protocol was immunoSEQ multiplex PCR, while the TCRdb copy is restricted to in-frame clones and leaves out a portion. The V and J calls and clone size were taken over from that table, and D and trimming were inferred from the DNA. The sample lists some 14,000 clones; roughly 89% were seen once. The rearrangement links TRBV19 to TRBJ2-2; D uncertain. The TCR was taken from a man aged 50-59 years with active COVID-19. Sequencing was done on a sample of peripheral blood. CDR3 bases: TGTGCCAGTAGTATTTTTGGGCAGCCGAACACCGGGGAGCTGTTTTTT. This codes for CASSIFGQPNTGELFF.